These 4 T cell receptor beta chains originate from one sample sequenced in a study of neurological immune-mediated disorders. MiXCR, run by TCRdb on the 5' RACE reads, gives a single entry per CDR3 protein. This table holds roughly 32,000 distinct CDR3 sequences, around 5.9% found once. Sequencing input: CD4+ T cells from blood. The source is a woman aged 45 to 65 in good health.

This clonotype was found many times. This chain uses TRBV7-9 with TRBJ2-3, with 7 bases aligning to TRBD1. This CDR3 region has 15 residues. J lost 5 bases, V lost 1 base, and 6 bases had no gene match. Germline V gene data show CDR1 as SEHNR and CDR2 as FQNEAQ (reference sequence). CDR3 nucleotide sequence: TGTGCCAGCAGCTTAGGGGACAGCGCCCGAGATACGCAGTATTTT. Translated, it gives CASSLGDSARDTQYF.

The chain is built from TRBV20-1 and TRBJ2-5; TRBD2 aligns across 13 bases. The CDR3 sequence is 17 residues long. J lost 5 bases, V lost 1 base, and 10 bases had no gene match. Germline V gene sequence: CDR1 DFQATT, CDR2 SNEGSKA (reference sequence). The DNA of the CDR3 is TGCAGTGCTAGAGGACTAGCGGGAGGTGGTGGCGTGGAGACCCAGTACTTC. Translation: CSARGLAGGGGVETQYF.

J is TRBJ2-2 and V is TRBV20-1, with D unclear. The CDR3 is made up of 13 amino acids. Germline CDR1 is DFQATT and CDR2 is SNEGSKA (reference sequence). Trimming pared 3 bases from V and 5 bases from J, leaving 10 bases between. The CDR3 sequence: CSARRILTGELFF. For the CDR3, the DNA is TGCAGTGCTAGGCGGATACTAACCGGGGAGCTGTTTTTT.

This clonotype was detected many times. The gene calls are TRBV12-3 or TRBV12-4 and TRBJ2-2; TRBD2 is a possible D gene (7 bases). V was cut by 6 bases and J by 7 bases, with 21 bases left in between. This CDR3 spans 16 amino acids. The CDR3 sequence is CASSPIGGDIDGELFF. DNA for the CDR3: TGTGCCAGCAGCCCAATAGGGGGGGATATCGACGGGGAGCTGTTTTTT.